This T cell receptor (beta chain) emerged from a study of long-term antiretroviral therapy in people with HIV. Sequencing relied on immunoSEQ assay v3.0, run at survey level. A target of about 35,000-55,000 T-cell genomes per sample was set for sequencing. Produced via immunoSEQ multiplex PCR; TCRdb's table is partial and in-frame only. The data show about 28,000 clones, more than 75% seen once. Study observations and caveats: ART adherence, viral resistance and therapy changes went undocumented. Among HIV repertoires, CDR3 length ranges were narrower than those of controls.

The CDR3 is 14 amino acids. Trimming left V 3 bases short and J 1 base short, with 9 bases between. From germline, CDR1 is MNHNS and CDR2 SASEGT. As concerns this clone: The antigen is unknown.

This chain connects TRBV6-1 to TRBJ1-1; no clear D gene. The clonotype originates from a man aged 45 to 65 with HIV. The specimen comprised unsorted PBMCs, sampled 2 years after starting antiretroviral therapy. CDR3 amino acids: CASSEWQQNTEAFF. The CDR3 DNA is TGTGCCAGCAGTGAGTGGCAGCAGAACACTGAAGCTTTCTTT.